This TCR beta chain was found in a study of cytomegalovirus exposure and HLA in healthy donors. Overall study: Sequencing of some 190 million T cells in an earlier analysis found 95 million to 120 million unique TCR beta sequences.

Researchers ran the PCR with 60 Vbeta and 13 Jbeta primers. The data were produced by immunoSEQ multiplex PCR, yet TCRdb's version contains in-frame clones alone and is incomplete. The sample holds over 55,000 clones, 80% seen once. The source of this sequence is a woman aged 30 to 39 in good health and CMV-seronegative. Specimen: PBMCs.

Here the CDR3 reads CASSTIGGRSRGYTF. The CDR3 DNA reads as TGCGCCAGCAGCACGATCGGGGGGAGGTCACGGGGCTACACCTTC. The genes are TRBV4-1 and TRBJ1-2; D is perhaps TRBD1 (5 bases). V was cut by 5 bases and J by 8 bases, with 21 bases left in between. This CDR3 is 15 amino acids long. Germline V CDR1 and CDR2: MGHRA, YSYEKL.